The 22 T cell receptor beta chains listed next were all sequenced from one sample in a study of T cells in Graves' hyperthyroidism and ophthalmopathy. RNA transcripts provided the source from which TCR beta CDR3 regions were amplified. HTBI primers were used for first-round RT-PCR of the TCR CDR3. One entry per CDR3 protein, called by TCRdb with MiXCR from the multiplex PCR reads. Among about 350,000 distinct CDR3 sequences listed, 15% to 20% were seen once. The sample taken for sequencing was blood. The source of these receptors is a woman between 40 and 55 years old with Graves' ophthalmopathy.

This clonotype was seen at least ten times. The CDR3 is CSGVQGAGRYGYTF. The CDR3 DNA reads TGCAGCGGCGTGCAGGGGGCGGGTCGATATGGCTACACCTTC. This chain connects TRBV29-1 to TRBJ1-2; 8 nucleotides align to TRBD1. Germline CDR1 and CDR2: SQVTM and ANQGSEA. V dropped 7 bases and J dropped 5; count of bases not matched to a gene: 12. The CDR3 consists of 14 residues.

About this clonotype: A much bigger clone sits one base away, suggesting this may be a read error. Here the CDR3 DNA reads TGTACCAGCAGTACCGGGATAAACACTGAAGCTTTCTTT. Protein sequence: CTSSTGINTEAFF. This chain connects TRBV12-3 or TRBV12-4 to TRBJ1-1; D remains unclear. The CDR3 has 13 amino acids.

This clonotype was seen many times. The V and J genes are TRBV30 and TRBJ2-7, with a possible D match to TRBD2 (5 bases). V lost 3 bases and J lost 4, with 13 bases in between. The CDR3 extends over 13 amino acids. Germline lookup yields CDR1 GTSNPN and CDR2 SVGIG (reference sequence). In nucleotides, the CDR3 is TGTGCCTGGAGGGACGGGGTCGGATACGAGCAGTACTTC. This codes for CAWRDGVGYEQYF.

In this sample, this clonotype turned up many times. The chain employs TRBV28 and TRBJ2-5; 8 bases align to TRBD1. After removal of 6 bases from V and 5 bases from J, the junction contained 11 bases not matched to a gene. CDR1 and CDR2 (germline): MDHEN, SYDVKM. CDR3 length: 15 amino acids. CDR3 protein: CASSIGQGLVETQYF. CDR3 sequence (DNA): TGTGCCAGCAGCATAGGACAGGGCCTAGTGGAGACCCAGTACTTC.

The chain joins TRBV14 to TRBJ2-3; 15 positions match TRBD2. Trimming cost V 0 bases and J 5 bases; bases outside gene matches: 12. This CDR3 contains 20 residues. Per the germline V gene, CDR1 is SGHDN and CDR2 is FVKESK. CDR3 in DNA: TGTGCCAGCAGCCAAGATTCGGAGGGGACTAGCGGGAGGTTTGAAGATACGCAGTATTTT. It translates to CASSQDSEGTSGRFEDTQYF.

This clonotype was detected many times. The V call is TRBV12-3 or TRBV12-4, the J call TRBJ2-7; the D is unclear. The V and J ends lost 3 bases and 2 bases respectively, with 8 bases between them. The CDR3 spans 13 residues. CDR3 amino acids: CASSFGYTYEQYF. The CDR3 region has the DNA TGTGCCAGCAGTTTTGGATACACCTACGAGCAGTACTTC.

This clonotype was recorded a few times. Being one base from a much bigger clone, this may be a read error. This chain uses TRBV20-1 with TRBJ1-1; 9 bases match TRBD1. With V trimmed by 7 bases and J by 0 bases, 12 bases remained unmatched. The CDR3 loop spans 16 amino acids. CDR1 is DFQATT and CDR2 is SNEGSKA in the germline V gene (reference sequence). The chain's CDR3 is CSVMDRGLFLNTEAFF. The CDR3 DNA follows: TGCAGTGTGATGGACAGGGGTCTATTCCTGAACACTGAAGCTTTCTTT.

The table lists this clonotype with many counts. The chain links TRBV6-1 to TRBJ1-5, with TRBD1 matching 9 bases. CDR1 is MNHNS, CDR2 SASEGT, per germline. The CDR3 sequence is 16 residues long. Trimming took 6 bases from V and 5 from J; bases not matched to a gene: 11. The CDR3 DNA is TGTGCCAGCAGCCAGAGATCCGGGACAGGGTATCAGCCCCAGCATTTT. It codes for CASSQRSGTGYQPQHF.

This clonotype was seen ten or more times. The chain employs TRBV6-2 or TRBV6-3 and TRBJ1-1; 8 nucleotides line up with TRBD1. CDR1 is MNHEY, CDR2 SVGEGT, per germline. The CDR3 consists of 16 residues. Trimming cost V 5 bases and J 4 bases; bases outside gene matches: 12. The CDR3 DNA reads as TGTGCCAGCAGTCCCCAAGGACAGGGTCGGACCACTGAAGCTTTCTTT. Protein product: CASSPQGQGRTTEAFF.

This clonotype has ten or more counts. This chain joins TRBV28 and TRBJ2-5, with TRBD2 matching 9 bases. The CDR3 is 16 residues long. Germline CDR1 reads MDHEN; CDR2 reads SYDVKM. J was trimmed by 5 bases and V by 10 bases; bases with no gene match: 17. CDR3 region: CATLGLAAGRAETQYF. CDR3 nucleotides: TGTGCCACCCTGGGACTAGCAGCGGGTCGGGCCGAGACCCAGTACTTC. Full variable domain (outside the CDR3, taken from reference TRBV28 and TRBJ2-5): DVKVTQSSRYLVKRTGEKVFLECVQDMDHENMFWYRQDPGLGLRLIYFSYDVKMKEKGDIPEGYSVSREKKERFSLILESASTNQTSMYLCATLGLAAGRAETQYFGPGTRLLVL.

The chain employs TRBV30 and TRBJ2-2; perhaps TRBD1 as D (6 bases). Germline CDR1 and CDR2: GTSNPN and SVGIG (reference sequence). CDR3 size: 14 residues. Trimming took 5 bases from V and 0 from J, leaving 10 bases between them. The CDR3 DNA is TGTGCCTGGGGGGGACAATCGAACACCGGGGAGCTGTTTTTT. Its translation is CAWGGQSNTGELFF.

There are many counts of this clonotype. The CDR3 does not end in the conserved phenylalanine or tryptophan, so this is likely a read error. This chain connects TRBV20-1 to TRBJ2-5; TRBD2 aligns across 11 bases. V dropped 6 bases and J dropped 4; count of bases not matched to a gene: 1. Germline CDR1 and CDR2: DFQATT and SNEGSKA (reference sequence). This CDR3 is 12 amino acids long. The CDR3 sequence is CSAGLAGETQYL. The CDR3 DNA reads TGCAGTGCCGGACTAGCGGGAGAGACCCAGTACCTC.

The rearrangement joins TRBV27 to TRBJ2-5, with 7 bases aligning to TRBD2. Unmatched junction bases numbered 19, after V lost 8 bases and J lost 7 bases. Germline CDR1 MNHEY, CDR2 SMNVEV (reference sequence). The CDR3 is made up of 16 amino acids. CDR3 nucleotide sequence: TGTGCCAGCTTCTCCTCGGGGGGACGGGGATTGGGGACCCAGTACTTC. Its translation is CASFSSGGRGLGTQYF.

The sample holds many counts of this clonotype. The chain carries TRBV6-2 or TRBV6-3 and TRBJ2-2, with TRBD1 matching 8 bases. With V trimmed by 5 bases and J by 2 bases, 13 bases remained unmatched. The CDR3 has 18 amino acids. Germline loops: CDR1 MNHEY, CDR2 SVGEGT. CDR3 DNA: TGTGCCAGCAGTCCTGTCCCGGGACAGGAAATAAACACCGGGGAGCTGTTTTTT. Translated, it gives CASSPVPGQEINTGELFF.

This clonotype came up many times. This rearrangement joins TRBV6-5 to TRBJ2-7; 10 bases are a match to TRBD2. The J segment lost 4 bases and the V segment lost 3 bases, leaving 6 bases of the junction unmatched. Germline loops: CDR1 MNHEY, CDR2 SVGAGI. The CDR3 runs 15 residues. The CDR3 coding sequence is TGTGCCAGCAGTTATTCAGCGGGAGGGCCATACGAGCAGTACTTC. It encodes CASSYSAGGPYEQYF.

This clonotype was detected ten times or more. V gene TRBV4-3 combines with J gene TRBJ1-1; unclear D gene. This CDR3 has 15 residues. Germline values: CDR1 LGHNA, CDR2 YSLEER. V was pared by 0 bases and J by 4 bases, with 12 bases between. The CDR3 is CASSQDGRMGTEAFF. The CDR3 nucleotides read TGCGCCAGCAGCCAAGACGGGAGGATGGGCACTGAAGCTTTCTTT.

This clonotype was seen only a few times. The chain employs TRBV12-3 or TRBV12-4 and TRBJ2-5; D might be TRBD2 (5 bases). The CDR3 length is 17 residues. V shed 5 bases and J shed 4 bases, with 23 bases lying between them. As DNA, the CDR3 is TGTGCCAGCAGTAGACGGACGACCGGGGTTCTTGGAGAGACCCAGTACTTC. This sequence encodes CASSRRTTGVLGETQYF.

The table lists this clonotype with a few counts. A much bigger clone sits one base away, suggesting this may be a read error. This chain links TRBV14 with TRBJ1-2; unclear D gene. This CDR3 comprises 13 residues. V gave up 1 base and J gave up 1 base, with 4 bases separating them. Per the germline V gene, CDR1 is SGHDN and CDR2 is FVKESK. The CDR3 loop is CASSQVCNYGYTF. The CDR3 DNA reads as TGTGCCAGCAGCCAAGTTTGTAACTATGGCTACACCTTC.

CDR3 in DNA: TGTGCCAGCAGTTTCTACAGTTTTGGCAATCAGCCCCAGCATTTT. Encoded protein: CASSFYSFGNQPQHF. The chain couples TRBV28 to TRBJ1-5; no clear D gene. V lost 3 bases and J lost 2, with 11 bases in between. CDR1 and CDR2 (germline): MDHEN, SYDVKM. This CDR3 comprises 15 residues.

This clonotype occurred many times. This chain links TRBV28 with TRBJ2-7; D is undetermined. Germline-derived CDR1 and CDR2 are MDHEN and SYDVKM. Trimming left V 7 bases short and J 3 bases short, with 7 bases between. The CDR3 has 11 residues. The CDR3 is CASTSFYEQYF. DNA for the CDR3: TGTGCCAGCACCTCTTTCTACGAGCAGTACTTC.

This rearrangement joins TRBV27 to TRBJ1-2; no clear D. V gave up 2 bases and J gave up 2 bases, with 9 bases separating them. Germline lookup yields CDR1 MNHEY and CDR2 SMNVEV (reference sequence). This CDR3 spans 14 amino acids. CDR3 protein: CASSLAAENYGYTF. CDR3 bases: TGTGCCAGCAGTTTAGCGGCGGAGAACTATGGCTACACCTTC.

The chain is built from TRBV28 and TRBJ1-2, with D possibly TRBD1 on 5 matching bases. The germline gives CDR1 MDHEN, CDR2 SYDVKM. The V end was cut by 3 bases, the J end by 8 bases, with 16 bases between. This CDR3 spans 14 amino acids. The chain's CDR3 is CASSLRGRAGGYTF. The CDR3 DNA follows: TGTGCCAGCAGTTTGCGCGGCAGGGCTGGGGGCTACACCTTC.